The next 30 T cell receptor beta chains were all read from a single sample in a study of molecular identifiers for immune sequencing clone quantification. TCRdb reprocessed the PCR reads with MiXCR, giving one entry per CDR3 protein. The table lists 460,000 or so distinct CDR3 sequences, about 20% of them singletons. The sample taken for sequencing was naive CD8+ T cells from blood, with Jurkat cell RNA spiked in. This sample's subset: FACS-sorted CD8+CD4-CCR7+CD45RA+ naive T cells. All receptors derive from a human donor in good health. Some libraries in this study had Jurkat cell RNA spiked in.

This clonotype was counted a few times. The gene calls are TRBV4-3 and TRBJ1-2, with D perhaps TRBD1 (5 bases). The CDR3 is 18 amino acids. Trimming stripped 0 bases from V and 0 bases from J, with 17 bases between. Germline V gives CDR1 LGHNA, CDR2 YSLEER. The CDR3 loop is CASSQDWARQGANYGYTF. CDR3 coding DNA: TGCGCCAGCAGCCAAGATTGGGCCCGGCAGGGTGCTAACTATGGCTACACCTTC.

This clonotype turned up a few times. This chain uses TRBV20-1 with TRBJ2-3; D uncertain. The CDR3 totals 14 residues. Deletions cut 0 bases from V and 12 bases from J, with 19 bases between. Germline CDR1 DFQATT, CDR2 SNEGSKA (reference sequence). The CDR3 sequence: CSARDQAQLDPQYF. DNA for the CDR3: TGCAGTGCTAGAGATCAGGCCCAGTTAGATCCCCAGTATTTT.

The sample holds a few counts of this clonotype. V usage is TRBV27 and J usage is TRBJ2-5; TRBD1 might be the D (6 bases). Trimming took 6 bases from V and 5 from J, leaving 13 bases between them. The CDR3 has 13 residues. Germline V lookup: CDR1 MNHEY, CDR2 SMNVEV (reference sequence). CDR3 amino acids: CASRQLQGETQYF. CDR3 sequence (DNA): TGTGCCAGCAGACAATTACAGGGTGAGACCCAGTACTTC.

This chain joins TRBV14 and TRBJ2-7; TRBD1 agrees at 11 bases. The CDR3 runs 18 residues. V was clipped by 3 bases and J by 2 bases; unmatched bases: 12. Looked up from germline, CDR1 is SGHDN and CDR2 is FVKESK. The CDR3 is CASSHRVGQGADAYEQYF. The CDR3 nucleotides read TGTGCCAGCAGCCATCGCGTTGGACAGGGGGCCGACGCCTACGAGCAGTACTTC. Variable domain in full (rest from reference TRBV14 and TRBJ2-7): EAGVTQFPSHSVIEKGQTVTLRCDPISGHDNLYWYRRVMGKEIKFLLHFVKESKQDESGMPNNRFLAERTGGTYSTLKVQPAELEDSGVYFCASSHRVGQGADAYEQYFGPGTRLTVT.

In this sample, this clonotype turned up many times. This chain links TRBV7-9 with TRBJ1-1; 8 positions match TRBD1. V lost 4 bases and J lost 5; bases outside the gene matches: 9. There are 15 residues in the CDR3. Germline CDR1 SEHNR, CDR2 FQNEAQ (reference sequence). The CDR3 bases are TGTGCCAGCAGCTCCGGACAGGGAACGAGGACTGAAGCTTTCTTT. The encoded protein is CASSSGQGTRTEAFF.

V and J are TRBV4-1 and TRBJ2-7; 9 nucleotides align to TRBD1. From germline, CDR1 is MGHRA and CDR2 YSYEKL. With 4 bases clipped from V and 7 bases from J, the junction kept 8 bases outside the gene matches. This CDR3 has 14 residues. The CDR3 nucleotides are TGCGCCAGCAGCCGCGGACAGGGGAGGGATGAGCAGTACTTC. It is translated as CASSRGQGRDEQYF.

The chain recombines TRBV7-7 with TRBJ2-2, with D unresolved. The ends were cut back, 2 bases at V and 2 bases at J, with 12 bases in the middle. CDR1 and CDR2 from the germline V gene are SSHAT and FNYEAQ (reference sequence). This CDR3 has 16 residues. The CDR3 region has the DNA TGTGCCAGCAGCTTAAAAGAAGGGTTCAACACCGGGGAGCTGTTTTTT. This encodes CASSLKEGFNTGELFF.

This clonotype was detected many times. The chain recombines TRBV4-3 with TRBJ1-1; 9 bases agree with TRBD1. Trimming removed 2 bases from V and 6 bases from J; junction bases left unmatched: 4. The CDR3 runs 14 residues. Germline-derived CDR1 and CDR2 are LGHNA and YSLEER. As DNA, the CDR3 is TGCGCCAGCAGCCAAAATCGACAGGGGGCTGAAGCTTTCTTT. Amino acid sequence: CASSQNRQGAEAFF.

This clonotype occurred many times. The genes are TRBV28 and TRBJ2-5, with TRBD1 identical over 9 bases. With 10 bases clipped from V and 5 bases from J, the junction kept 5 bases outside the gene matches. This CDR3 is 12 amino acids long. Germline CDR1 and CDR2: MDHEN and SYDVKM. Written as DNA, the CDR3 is TGTGCCAACGGGACAGGGTTTGAGACCCAGTACTTC. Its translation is CANGTGFETQYF.

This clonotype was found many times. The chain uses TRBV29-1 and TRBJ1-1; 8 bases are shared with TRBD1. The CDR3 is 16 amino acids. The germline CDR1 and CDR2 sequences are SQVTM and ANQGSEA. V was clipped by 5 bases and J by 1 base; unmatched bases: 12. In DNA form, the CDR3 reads TGCAGCGTTAAAAAGACAGGGGTTCAACAGAACACTGAAGCTTTCTTT. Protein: CSVKKTGVQQNTEAFF.

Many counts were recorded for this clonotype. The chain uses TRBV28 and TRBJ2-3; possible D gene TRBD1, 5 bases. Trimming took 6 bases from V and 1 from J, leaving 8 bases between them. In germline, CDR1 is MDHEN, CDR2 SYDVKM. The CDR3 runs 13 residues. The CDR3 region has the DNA TGTGCCAGCAGGTCACAGGGCACAGATACGCAGTATTTT. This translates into CASRSQGTDTQYF.

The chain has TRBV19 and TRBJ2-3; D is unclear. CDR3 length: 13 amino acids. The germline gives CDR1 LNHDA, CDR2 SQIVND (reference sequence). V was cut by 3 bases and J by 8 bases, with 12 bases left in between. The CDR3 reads CASSIRPDATQYF. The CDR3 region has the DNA TGTGCCAGTAGTATTCGCCCGGACGCTACGCAGTATTTT.

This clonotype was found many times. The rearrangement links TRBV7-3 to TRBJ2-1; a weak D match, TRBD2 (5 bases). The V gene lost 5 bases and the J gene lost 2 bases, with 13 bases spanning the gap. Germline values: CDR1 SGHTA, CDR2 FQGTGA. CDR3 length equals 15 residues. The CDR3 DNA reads TGTGCCAGCAGCCCCATGAGCGGAACCTACAATGAGCAGTTCTTC. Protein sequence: CASSPMSGTYNEQFF.

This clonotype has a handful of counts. The CDR3: CASTFSGRNEQFF. The CDR3 DNA reads as TGTGCCAGCACCTTTAGCGGGAGGAATGAGCAGTTCTTC. V gene TRBV16 combines with J gene TRBJ2-1; 10 nucleotides line up with TRBD2. J gave up 7 bases and V 7 bases, and 4 bases lay outside the gene matches. CDR1 is KGHSY and CDR2 is FQNENV in the germline V gene. The CDR3 extends over 13 amino acids.

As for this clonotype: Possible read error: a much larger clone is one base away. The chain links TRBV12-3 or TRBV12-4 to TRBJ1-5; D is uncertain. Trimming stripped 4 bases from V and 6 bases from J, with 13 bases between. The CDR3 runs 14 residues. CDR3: CASSSLLRGQPQHF. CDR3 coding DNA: TGTGCCAGCAGTTCTTTATTGCGGGGTCAGCCCCAGCATTTT.

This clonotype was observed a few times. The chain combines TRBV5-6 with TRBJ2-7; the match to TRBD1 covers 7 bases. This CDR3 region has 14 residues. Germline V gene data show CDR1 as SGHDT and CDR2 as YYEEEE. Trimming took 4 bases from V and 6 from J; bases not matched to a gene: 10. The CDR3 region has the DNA TGTGCCAGCAGCCTCGGACAGGCCGCGGGCGAGCAGTACTTC. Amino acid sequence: CASSLGQAAGEQYF.

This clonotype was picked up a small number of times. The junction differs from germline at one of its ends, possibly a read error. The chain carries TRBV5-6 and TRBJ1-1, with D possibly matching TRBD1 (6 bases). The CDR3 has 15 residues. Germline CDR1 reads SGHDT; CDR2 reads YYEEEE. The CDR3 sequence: CASSFRVRGGTEALF. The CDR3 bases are TGTGCCAGCAGCTTTCGCGTCAGGGGAGGCACTGAAGCTCTCTTT.

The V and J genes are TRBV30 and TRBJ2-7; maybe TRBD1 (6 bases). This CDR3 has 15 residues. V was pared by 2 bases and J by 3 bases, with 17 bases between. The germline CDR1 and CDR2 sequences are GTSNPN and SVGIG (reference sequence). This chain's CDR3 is CAWSPLGQPNYEQYF. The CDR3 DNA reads TGTGCCTGGAGTCCGCTCGGACAGCCTAACTACGAGCAGTACTTC.

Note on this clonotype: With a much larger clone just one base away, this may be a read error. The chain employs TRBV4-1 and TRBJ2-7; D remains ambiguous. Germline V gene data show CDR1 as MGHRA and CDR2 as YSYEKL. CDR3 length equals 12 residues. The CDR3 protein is CASSQSPYAQYF. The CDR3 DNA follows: TGCGCCAGCAGCCAAAGCCCCTACGCGCAGTACTTC.

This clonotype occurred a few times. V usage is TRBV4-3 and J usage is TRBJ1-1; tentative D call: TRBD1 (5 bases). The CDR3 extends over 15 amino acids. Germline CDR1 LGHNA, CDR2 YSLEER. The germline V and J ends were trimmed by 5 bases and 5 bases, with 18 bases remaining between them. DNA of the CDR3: TGCGCCAGCAGCGAAGTATTTACGGGGGAAACTGAAGCTTTCTTT. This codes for CASSEVFTGETEAFF.

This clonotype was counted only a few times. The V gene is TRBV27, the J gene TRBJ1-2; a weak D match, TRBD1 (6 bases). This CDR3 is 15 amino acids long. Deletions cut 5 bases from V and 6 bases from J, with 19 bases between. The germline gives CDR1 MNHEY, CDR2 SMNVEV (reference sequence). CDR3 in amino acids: CASSHRAIPLNGYTF. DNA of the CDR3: TGTGCCAGCAGTCACAGGGCGATACCGCTAAATGGCTACACCTTC.

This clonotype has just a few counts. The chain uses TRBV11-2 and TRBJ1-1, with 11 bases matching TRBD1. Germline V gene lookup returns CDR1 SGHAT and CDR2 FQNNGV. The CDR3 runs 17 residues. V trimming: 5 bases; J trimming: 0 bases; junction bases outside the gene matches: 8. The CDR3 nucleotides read TGTGCCAGCAGCCAAGGGACAGGGGGTCGGATGAACACTGAAGCTTTCTTT. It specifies CASSQGTGGRMNTEAFF.

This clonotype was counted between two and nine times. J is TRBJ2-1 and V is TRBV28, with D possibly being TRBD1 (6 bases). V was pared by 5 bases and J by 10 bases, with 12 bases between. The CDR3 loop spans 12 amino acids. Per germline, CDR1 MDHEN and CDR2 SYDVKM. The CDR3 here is CASSPGHPEQFF. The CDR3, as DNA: TGTGCCAGCAGTCCGGGACACCCCGAGCAGTTCTTC.

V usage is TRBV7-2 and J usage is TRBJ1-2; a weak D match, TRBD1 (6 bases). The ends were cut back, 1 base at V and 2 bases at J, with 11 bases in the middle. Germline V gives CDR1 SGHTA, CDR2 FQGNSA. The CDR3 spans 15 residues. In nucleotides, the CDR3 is TGTGCCAGCAGCTTAGTACAGGGAAAAAACTATGGCTACACCTTC. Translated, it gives CASSLVQGKNYGYTF.

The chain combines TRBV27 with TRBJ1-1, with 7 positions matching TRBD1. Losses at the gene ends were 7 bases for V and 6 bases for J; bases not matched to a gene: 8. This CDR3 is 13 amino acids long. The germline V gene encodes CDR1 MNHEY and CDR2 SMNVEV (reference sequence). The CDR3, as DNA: TGTGCCAGCAAACCGACAGGGCTCTCTGAAGCTTTCTTT. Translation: CASKPTGLSEAFF.

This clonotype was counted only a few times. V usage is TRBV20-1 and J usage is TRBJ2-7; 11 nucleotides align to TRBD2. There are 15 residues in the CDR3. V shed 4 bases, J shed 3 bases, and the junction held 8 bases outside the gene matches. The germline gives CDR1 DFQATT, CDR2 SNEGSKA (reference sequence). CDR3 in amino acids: CSATIPSGGIYEQYF. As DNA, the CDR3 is TGCAGTGCTACCATCCCTAGCGGGGGGATCTACGAGCAGTACTTC.

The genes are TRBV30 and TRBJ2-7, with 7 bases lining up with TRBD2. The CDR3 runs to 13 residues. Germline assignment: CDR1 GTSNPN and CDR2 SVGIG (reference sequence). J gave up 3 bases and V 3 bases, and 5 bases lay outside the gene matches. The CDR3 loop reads CAWRGLPDYEQYF. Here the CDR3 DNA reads TGTGCCTGGAGGGGACTACCCGACTACGAGCAGTACTTC.

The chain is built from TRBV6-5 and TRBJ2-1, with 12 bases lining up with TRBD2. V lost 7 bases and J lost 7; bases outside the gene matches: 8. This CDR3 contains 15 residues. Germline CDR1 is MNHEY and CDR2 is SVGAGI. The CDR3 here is CASTLGLAGMNEQFF. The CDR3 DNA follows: TGTGCCAGCACCCTAGGACTAGCGGGAATGAATGAGCAGTTCTTC.

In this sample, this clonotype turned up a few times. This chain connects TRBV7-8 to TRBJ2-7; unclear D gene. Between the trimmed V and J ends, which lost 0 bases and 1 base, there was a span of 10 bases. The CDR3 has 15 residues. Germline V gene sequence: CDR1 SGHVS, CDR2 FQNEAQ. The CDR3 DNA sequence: TGTGCCAGCAGCTTAGCTTACGAGGCGTCCTACGAGCAGTACTTC. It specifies CASSLAYEASYEQYF.

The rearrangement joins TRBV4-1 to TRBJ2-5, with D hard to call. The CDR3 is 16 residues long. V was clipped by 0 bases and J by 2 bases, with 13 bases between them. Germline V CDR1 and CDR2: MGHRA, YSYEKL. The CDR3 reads CASSQEGGLPQETQYF. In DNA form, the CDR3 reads TGCGCCAGCAGCCAAGAAGGCGGCCTGCCGCAAGAGACCCAGTACTTC.